The rows below give T cell receptor beta chains drawn from one sample of a study of STAT5B mutations in CD4+ large granular lymphocyte leukemia. The method was immunoSEQ multiplex PCR; TCRdb's version includes in-frame clones alone and lacks a portion of them. This sample carries over 35,000 clones, 85% of them seen once, and the ten largest clones take around 1.3%. The sample was CD4+ T cells from blood buffy coats. These receptors originate from a human donor in good health. Each CDR3 is given with its conserved first and last residue. D genes are given only for firm matches. The listing skips clone size in some rows; elsewhere it reads once, few, many or a size class.

CDR3 length	clone size	V gene	J gene	D gene	CDR3 protein	CDR3 DNA
13	-	TRBV5-1	TRBJ1-5	-	CASSPEGNQPQHF	TGCGCCAGCAGCCCAGAGGGGAATCAGCCCCAGCATTTT
14	-	TRBV7-6	TRBJ2-3	-	CASSLAGGRDTQYF	TGTGCCAGCAGCTTAGCGGGGGGTAGGGATACGCAGTATTTT
12	-	TRBV29-1	TRBJ2-7	-	CSVEALQNEQYF	TGCAGCGTTGAGGCCCTCCAGAACGAGCAGTACTTC
14	-	TRBV19	TRBJ1-2	TRBD1	CASKGAPGIAGYTF	TGTGCCAGTAAGGGGGCCCCAGGGATCGCTGGCTACACCTTC
15	-	TRBV6-6	TRBJ1-1	-	CASSYPFEGNTEAFF	TGTGCCAGCAGTTACCCTTTCGAGGGAAACACTGAAGCTTTCTTT
18	once	TRBV11-3	TRBJ2-7	-	CASSLDKPPLAISYEQYF	TGTGCCAGCAGCTTAGATAAACCCCCACTAGCAATCTCCTACGAGCAGTACTTC
15	-	TRBV28	TRBJ2-7	-	CASGLPEGHSYEQYF	TGTGCCAGCGGACTCCCCGAGGGTCATTCCTACGAGCAGTACTTC
11	-	TRBV7-2	TRBJ2-5	-	CASSPEYRLNF	TGTGCCAGCAGCCCAGAGTACAGGCTCAACTTC
14	-	TRBV5-6	TRBJ1-2	-	CASSPGGGNYGYTF	TGTGCCAGCAGCCCTGGGGGGGGAAACTATGGCTACACCTTC
15	once	TRBV11-3	TRBJ2-4	-	CASNSAGWDQNIQYF	TGTGCCAGCAACTCCGCTGGTTGGGACCAAAACATTCAGTACTTC
15	-	TRBV18	TRBJ2-5	-	CASSPRQGSGETQYF	TGTGCCAGCTCACCAAGGCAGGGATCGGGGGAGACCCAGTACTTC
14	-	TRBV6-5	TRBJ2-5	TRBD1	CASRLDRGRETQYF	TGTGCCAGCAGGTTGGACAGGGGAAGAGAGACCCAGTACTTC
14	once	TRBV4-2	TRBJ2-7	-	CASSQPSDSYEQYF	TGTGCCAGCAGCCAACCTAGCGACTCCTACGAGCAGTACTTC
13	-	TRBV7-2	TRBJ1-3	-	CASSLVIGNTIYF	TGTGCCAGCAGCTTAGTAATTGGAAACACCATATATTTT
15	once	TRBV15	TRBJ2-7	TRBD1	CATSRDWDRVYEQYF	TGTGCCACCAGCAGAGATTGGGACAGGGTCTACGAGCAGTACTTC
13	-	TRBV5-1	TRBJ1-2	-	CASSHRSNYGYTF	TGCGCCAGCAGCCATCGTTCTAACTATGGCTACACCTTC
16	-	TRBV5-8	TRBJ2-6	TRBD1	CASSTTGGSGANVLTF	TGTGCCAGCAGCACGACAGGGGGCTCTGGGGCCAACGTCCTGACTTTC
14	-	TRBV6-1	TRBJ1-1	-	CASRSLGYTTEAFF	TGTGCCAGCAGGTCGTTGGGTTATACGACTGAAGCTTTCTTT
16	-	TRBV6-5	TRBJ2-7	-	CASSFRGAGPSLEQYF	TGTGCCAGCAGTTTCAGGGGTGCGGGCCCCTCTCTTGAGCAGTACTTC
17	-	TRBV30	TRBJ2-1	TRBD2	CAWSAYEGLAAYNEQFF	TGTGCCTGGAGCGCCTACGAGGGGCTAGCGGCATACAATGAGCAGTTCTTC
16	-	TRBV19	TRBJ2-4	-	CASSTGAIQAKNIQYF	TGTGCCAGTAGTACGGGGGCAATACAGGCCAAAAACATTCAGTACTTC
17	-	TRBV15	TRBJ2-5	TRBD2	CATSRDLGGRIGETQYF	TGTGCCACCAGCAGAGATTTAGGCGGGAGGATCGGGGAGACCCAGTACTTC
15	-	TRBV6-6	TRBJ2-7	TRBD2	CASRETSGYSYEQYF	TGTGCCAGCAGGGAGACTAGCGGGTATTCCTACGAGCAGTACTTC
14	-	TRBV29-1	TRBJ1-1	-	CSVQRGGVGTEAFF	TGCAGCGTTCAAAGGGGGGGAGTTGGGACTGAAGCTTTCTTT
15	-	TRBV10-3	TRBJ2-1	TRBD1	CAISESGQGRNEQFF	TGTGCCATCAGTGAGTCGGGACAGGGTAGGAATGAGCAGTTCTTC
14	-	TRBV19	TRBJ2-2	-	CASSIWENTGELFF	TGTGCCAGTAGTATTTGGGAGAACACCGGGGAGCTGTTTTTT
14	once	TRBV27	TRBJ1-5	TRBD1	CASRGQGVAQPQHF	TGTGCCAGCAGGGGACAGGGGGTAGCTCAGCCCCAGCATTTT
17	-	TRBV7-3	TRBJ1-5	TRBD1	CASSRRDREFGNQPQHF	TGTGCCAGCAGCCGCCGTGACAGGGAATTCGGCAATCAGCCCCAGCATTTT
13	-	TRBV9	TRBJ2-3	-	CASSDRDTNTQYF	TGTGCCAGCAGCGACCGGGACACAAATACGCAGTATTTT
15	-	TRBV5-1	TRBJ1-2	TRBD1	CASSLDSGTGSGYTF	TGCGCCAGCAGCTTGGACTCTGGGACAGGGTCTGGCTACACCTTC
12	-	TRBV6-6	TRBJ2-4	-	CASSDEVQIQYF	TGTGCCAGCAGTGACGAAGTGCAAATTCAGTACTTC
16	-	TRBV9	TRBJ2-5	TRBD2	CASSVAAGGIQETQYF	TGTGCCAGCAGCGTAGCCGCGGGAGGGATTCAAGAGACCCAGTACTTC
11	-	TRBV28	TRBJ1-2	-	CASNINYGYTF	TGTGCCAGCAATATTAACTATGGCTACACCTTC
12	-	TRBV7-2	TRBJ1-1	-	CASSFGTAEAFF	TGTGCCAGCAGCTTCGGGACCGCTGAAGCTTTCTTT
14	-	TRBV10-3	TRBJ2-6	-	CAIRLDPEANVLTF	TGTGCCATCCGTCTTGACCCGGAGGCCAACGTCCTGACTTTC
13	-	TRBV18	TRBJ1-2	-	CASSPRREDGYTF	TGTGCCAGCTCACCGAGGAGGGAAGACGGCTACACCTTC
15	-	TRBV9	TRBJ1-6	-	CASSVEGPGNSPLHF	TGTGCCAGCAGCGTAGAGGGGCCGGGGAATTCACCCCTCCACTTT
15	once	TRBV9	TRBJ1-1	-	CASSVDLGTRSEAFF	TGTGCCAGCAGCGTTGATTTAGGGACACGCTCTGAAGCTTTCTTT
16	-	TRBV5-1	TRBJ2-5	TRBD2	CASSLEASGPQETQYF	TGCGCCAGCAGCTTGGAGGCTAGCGGACCACAAGAGACCCAGTACTTC
13	-	TRBV19	TRBJ2-3	-	CASRYDTTDTQYF	TGTGCCAGTAGGTACGACACCACAGATACGCAGTATTTT
17	few	TRBV19	TRBJ1-5	TRBD1	CASSSLGQGGSNQPQHF	TGTGCCAGTAGTAGCCTTGGACAGGGAGGTAGCAATCAGCCCCAGCATTTT
15	-	TRBV7-2	TRBJ1-1	-	CASSLQDRLGTEAFF	TGTGCCAGCAGCTTACAAGACAGATTAGGGACTGAAGCTTTCTTT
15	-	TRBV6-5	TRBJ2-7	TRBD2	CASSPGLAGVREQYF	TGTGCCAGCAGCCCCGGACTAGCGGGAGTACGCGAGCAGTACTTC